This TCR beta chain originates from a study of PD-L1 blockade in urothelial cancer. V shed 5 bases and J 4 bases; nucleotides not matched to a gene: 6. CDR3 length: 14 amino acids. CDR1 is LNHDA, CDR2 SQIVND, per germline (reference sequence). Profiled with immunoSEQ multiplex PCR; TCRdb holds only in-frame clones, not every one. Here the sample spans 50,000 to 65,000 clones, approximately 86% being singletons. The sequence was collected from a man aged 50-59 years with urothelial cancer. The sample was PBMCs, taken around atezolizumab (anti-PD-L1) treatment. The chain links TRBV19 to TRBJ2-3; 7 positions agree with TRBD1. Written as DNA, the CDR3 is TGTGCCAGTAGTCCAGTCCAGGGGGCAGATACGCAGTATTTT. Its translation is CASSPVQGADTQYF.